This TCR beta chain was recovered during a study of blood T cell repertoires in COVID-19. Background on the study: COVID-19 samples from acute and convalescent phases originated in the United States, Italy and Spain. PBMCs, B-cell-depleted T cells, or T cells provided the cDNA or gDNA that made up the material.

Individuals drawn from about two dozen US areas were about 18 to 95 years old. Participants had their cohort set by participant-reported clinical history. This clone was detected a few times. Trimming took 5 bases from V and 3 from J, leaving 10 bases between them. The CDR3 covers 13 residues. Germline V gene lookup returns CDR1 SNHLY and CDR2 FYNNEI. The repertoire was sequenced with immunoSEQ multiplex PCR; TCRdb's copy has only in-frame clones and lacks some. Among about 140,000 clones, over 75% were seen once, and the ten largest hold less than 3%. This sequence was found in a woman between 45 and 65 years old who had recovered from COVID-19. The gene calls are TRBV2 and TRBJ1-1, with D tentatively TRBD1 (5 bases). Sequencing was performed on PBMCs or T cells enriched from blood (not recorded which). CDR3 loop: CASSRGAYTEAFF. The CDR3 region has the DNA TGTGCCAGCAGTAGGGGCGCATACACTGAAGCTTTCTTT.